A selection of T cell receptor beta chains follows, all from one sample in a study of blood T cell repertoires in COVID-19. The table came from immunoSEQ multiplex PCR; TCRdb's copy has only in-frame clones and leaves some out. The data contain about 310,000 clones, around nine tenths of them singletons. Input material: peripheral blood. All receptors derive from a man aged 50 to 60 with active or convalescent COVID-19. Both conserved end residues are part of each CDR3. The order of the fields is CDR3 length, J gene, V gene, D gene, CDR3 protein. D genes are given only for firm matches.

13	TRBJ1-1	TRBV10-3	TRBD1	CAISVQGGTEAFF
14	TRBJ2-7	TRBV7-2	-	CASSTYLNADEQYF
11	TRBJ1-5	TRBV24-1	-	CAAGFNQPQHF
13	TRBJ1-1	TRBV9	-	CASSVQGHSEAFF
11	TRBJ1-2	TRBV6-5	-	CASSEGQGYTF
15	TRBJ2-3	TRBV28	-	CASSFLTQEGDTQYF
17	TRBJ2-3	TRBV10-3	TRBD2	CAISESLERESTDTQYF
15	TRBJ2-1	TRBV4-2	-	CASSQDRGSYNEQFF
13	TRBJ1-6	TRBV28	-	CASSTGWNSPLHF
14	TRBJ1-1	TRBV27	-	CASSLSRESTEAFF
14	TRBJ1-1	TRBV28	-	CASILSSGSTEAFF
18	TRBJ1-5	TRBV19	-	CASSIMAGTGGSNQPQHF
15	TRBJ1-4	TRBV9	TRBD1	CASSVGTGEGEKLFF
13	TRBJ1-1	TRBV2	-	CASSPSGEGEAFF
14	TRBJ1-4	TRBV6-5	-	CASSYTDSDEKLFF
15	TRBJ1-1	TRBV5-1	TRBD1	CASSLWGQGNTEAFF
17	TRBJ2-7	TRBV29-1	TRBD2	CSAIGRTGTSGIYEQYF